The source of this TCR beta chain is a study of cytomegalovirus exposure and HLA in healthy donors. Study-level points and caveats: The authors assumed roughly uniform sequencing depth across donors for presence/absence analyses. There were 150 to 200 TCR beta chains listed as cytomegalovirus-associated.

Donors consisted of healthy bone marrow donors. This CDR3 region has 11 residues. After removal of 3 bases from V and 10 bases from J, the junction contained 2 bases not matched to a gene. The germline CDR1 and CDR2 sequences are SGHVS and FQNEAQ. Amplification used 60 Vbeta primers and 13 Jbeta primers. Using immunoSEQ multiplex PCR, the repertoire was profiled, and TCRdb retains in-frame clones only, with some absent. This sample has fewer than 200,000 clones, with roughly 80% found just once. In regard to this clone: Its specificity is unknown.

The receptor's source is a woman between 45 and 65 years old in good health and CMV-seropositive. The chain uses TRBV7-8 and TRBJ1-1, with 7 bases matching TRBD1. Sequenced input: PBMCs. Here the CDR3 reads CASSLTGTAFF. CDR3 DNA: TGTGCCAGCAGCTTGACAGGGACAGCTTTCTTT.